The clone carrying this TCR beta chain was seen a single time. The data stem from a study of Ad26.COV2.S vaccination and SARS-CoV-2 variants. Germline assignment: CDR1 SNHLY and CDR2 FYNNEI. V gave up 8 bases and J gave up 0 bases, with 20 bases separating them. The CDR3 extends over 16 amino acids. Treatment specified: roughly 19 received Ad26.COV2.S at low or high dose, single or two shots; roughly five received placebo; per-sample allocation not given. On day 63 after the first injection, vaccine and placebo recipients gave samples. Some clones are missing from TCRdb's copy, which holds only in-frame ones; the method was immunoSEQ multiplex PCR. Among under 550,000 clones, more than 75% were seen once, and the ten largest hold 3.5% to 4%.

This clonotype was obtained from a person between 18 and 59 years old who received the Ad26.COV2.S COVID-19 vaccine or a placebo. V usage is TRBV2 and J usage is TRBJ2-7; D might be TRBD2 (8 bases). The specimen was peripheral blood, collected in a trial of Ad26.COV2.S vaccine versus placebo. This CDR3 reads CASLHVGGDSSYEQYF. CDR3 nucleotide sequence: TGTGCCAGCCTACACGTCGGGGGGGACAGCTCCTACGAGCAGTACTTC. Based on the CDR3 plus reference TRBV2 and TRBJ2-7, the full variable domain is EPEVTQTPSHQVTQMGQEVILRCVPISNHLYFYWYRQILGQKVEFLVSFYNNEISEKSEIFDDQFSVERPDGSNFTLKIRSTKLEDSAMYFCASLHVGGDSSYEQYFGPGTRLTVT.